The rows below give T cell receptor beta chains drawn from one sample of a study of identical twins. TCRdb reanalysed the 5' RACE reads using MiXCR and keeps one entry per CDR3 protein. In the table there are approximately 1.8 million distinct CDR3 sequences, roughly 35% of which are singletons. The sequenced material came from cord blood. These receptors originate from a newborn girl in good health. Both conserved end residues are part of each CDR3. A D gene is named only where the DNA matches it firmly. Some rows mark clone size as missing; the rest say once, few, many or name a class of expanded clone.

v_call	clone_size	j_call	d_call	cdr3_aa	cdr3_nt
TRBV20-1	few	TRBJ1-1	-	CSARDGGAFF	TGCAGTGCTAGGGACGGGGGAGCTTTCTTT
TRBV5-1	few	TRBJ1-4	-	CASSLSRYPEGEKLFF	TGCGCCAGCAGCTTAAGTCGGTACCCTGAGGGGGAAAAACTGTTTTTT
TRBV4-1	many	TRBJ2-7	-	CASSQVGRTYEQYF	TGTGCCAGCAGCCAAGTAGGACGGACATACGAGCAGTACTTC
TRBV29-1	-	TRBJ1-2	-	CSVDRVSYGYTF	TGCAGCGTTGACAGGGTGAGCTATGGCTACACCTTC
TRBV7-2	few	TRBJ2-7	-	CASCSYRGYNEQYF	TGTGCCAGTTGTTCATACCGGGGCTACAATGAGCAGTACTTC
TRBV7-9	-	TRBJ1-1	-	CASSFERLSTEAFF	TGTGCCAGCAGCTTCGAACGCCTGTCCACTGAAGCTTTCTTT
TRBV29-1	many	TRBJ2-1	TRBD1	CSVAGGSSNEQFF	TGCAGCGTTGCAGGGGGAAGCTCAAATGAGCAGTTCTTC
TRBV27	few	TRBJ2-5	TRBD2	CASRQLAGDETQYF	TGTGCCAGTCGACAACTAGCGGGAGATGAGACCCAGTACTTC
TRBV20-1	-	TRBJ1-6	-	CSARDHRRALNSPLHF	TGCAGTGCTAGAGATCATCGACGGGCTCTTAATTCACCCCTCCACTTT
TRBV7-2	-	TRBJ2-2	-	CASSLVSDTGELFF	TGTGCCAGCAGCTTAGTGTCAGACACCGGGGAGCTGTTTTTT
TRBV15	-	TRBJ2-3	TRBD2	CATSSRLAGGYGDTQYF	TGTGCCACCAGCAGTCGACTAGCGGGGGGGTATGGAGATACGCAGTATTTT
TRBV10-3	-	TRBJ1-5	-	CAISDGRGGQPQHF	TGTGCCATCAGTGACGGGCGCGGGGGTCAGCCCCAGCATTTT
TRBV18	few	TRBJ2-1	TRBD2	CASSKGRELNEQFF	TGTGCCAGCTCGAAGGGGCGGGAGCTTAATGAGCAGTTCTTC
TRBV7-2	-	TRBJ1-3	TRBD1	CASSSDRGGNTIYF	TGTGCCAGCAGCTCAGACAGGGGTGGAAACACCATATATTTT
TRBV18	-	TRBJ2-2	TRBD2	CASSPEPSGVNTGELFF	TGTGCCAGCTCACCAGAGCCTAGCGGGGTGAACACCGGGGAGCTGTTTTTT
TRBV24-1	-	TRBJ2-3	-	CATSEGGPDTQYF	TGTGCCACCAGTGAAGGGGGGCCAGATACGCAGTATTTT
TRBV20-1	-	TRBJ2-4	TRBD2	CSAASGTSATRGKNIQYF	TGCAGTGCTGCATCCGGGACTAGCGCCACCCGGGGCAAAAACATTCAGTACTTC
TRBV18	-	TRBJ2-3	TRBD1	CASSPDGADTGGTDTQYF	TGTGCCAGCTCACCCGATGGGGCTGATACAGGGGGCACAGATACGCAGTATTTT
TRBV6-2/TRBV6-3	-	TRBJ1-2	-	CASSYNRARGYTF	TGTGCCAGCAGTTACAACAGGGCTCGAGGCTACACCTTC
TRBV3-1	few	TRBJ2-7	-	CASSQVPGPYEQYF	TGTGCCAGCAGCCAAGTCCCGGGACCCTACGAGCAGTACTTC
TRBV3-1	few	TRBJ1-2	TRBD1	CASRRRGGTNYGYTF	TGTGCCAGCAGACGCAGGGGGGGCACTAACTATGGCTACACCTTC
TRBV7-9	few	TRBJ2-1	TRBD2	CASSLRTSGGLYEQFF	TGTGCCAGCAGCTTACGTACTAGCGGGGGGCTGTATGAGCAGTTCTTC
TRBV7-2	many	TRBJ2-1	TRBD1	CASSLTGTDYNEQFF	TGTGCCAGCAGCTTGACCGGGACAGACTACAATGAGCAGTTCTTC
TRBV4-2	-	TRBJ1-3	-	CASSLGGGSSGNTIYF	TGTGCCAGCAGCCTGGGGGGCGGTAGCTCTGGAAACACCATATATTTT
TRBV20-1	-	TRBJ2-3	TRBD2	CSASPGRAGDTQYF	TGCAGTGCTAGCCCCGGGAGGGCGGGAGATACGCAGTATTTT
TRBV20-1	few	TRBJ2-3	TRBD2	CSARLASGGGTDTQYF	TGCAGTGCTAGACTTGCTAGCGGGGGGGGCACAGATACGCAGTATTTT
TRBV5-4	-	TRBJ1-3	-	CASSLAPTGTGNTIYF	TGTGCCAGCAGCTTGGCCCCCACAGGGACTGGAAACACCATATATTTT
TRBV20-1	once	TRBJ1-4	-	CSARRSKREKLFF	TGCAGTGCTAGAAGATCCAAAAGGGAAAAACTGTTTTTT
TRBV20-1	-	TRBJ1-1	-	CSAETSLNTEAFF	TGCAGTGCCGAAACCTCCCTGAACACTGAAGCTTTCTTT
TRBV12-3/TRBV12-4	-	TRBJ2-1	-	CASSPRPQVREQFF	TGTGCCAGCAGTCCCCGCCCCCAGGTACGAGAGCAGTTCTTC
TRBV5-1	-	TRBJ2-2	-	CASRSRGLLNTGELFF	TGCGCCAGCAGGTCCCGGGGCCTCTTGAACACCGGGGAGCTGTTTTTT
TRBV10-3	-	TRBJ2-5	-	CAVGGETQYF	TGTGCCGTAGGGGGAGAGACCCAGTACTTC
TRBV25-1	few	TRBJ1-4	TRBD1	CASSGNRGAEKLFF	TGTGCCAGCAGTGGAAACAGGGGAGCTGAAAAACTGTTTTTT
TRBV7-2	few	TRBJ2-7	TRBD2	CASSLAREPYNEQYF	TGTGCCAGCAGCTTAGCGCGGGAGCCCTACAATGAGCAGTACTTC
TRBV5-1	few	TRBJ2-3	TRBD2	CASSLGTLAGGQYADTQYF	TGCGCCAGCAGCTTGGGTACACTAGCGGGAGGGCAGTATGCAGATACGCAGTATTTT
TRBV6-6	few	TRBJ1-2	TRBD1	CASRSSRDSNYGYTF	TGTGCCAGCAGGAGTAGCCGGGACAGTAATTATGGCTACACCTTC
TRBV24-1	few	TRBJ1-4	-	CATSDRARELFF	TGTGCCACCAGTGATAGGGCCAGGGAACTGTTTTTT
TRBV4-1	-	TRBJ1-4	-	CASSQVVRRVGDEKLFF	TGCGCCAGCAGCCAAGTTGTCCGCAGGGTGGGGGATGAAAAACTGTTTTTT
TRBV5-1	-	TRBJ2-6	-	CASRLRQSGANVLTF	TGCGCCAGCAGATTGCGACAGTCTGGGGCCAACGTCCTGACTTTC
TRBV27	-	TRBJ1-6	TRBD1	CASSSYFAGTAGSPLHF	TGTGCCAGCAGCTCGTATTTTGCCGGGACAGCGGGATCACCCCTCCACTTT
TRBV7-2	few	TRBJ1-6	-	CASSRGPDRLRSYNSPLHF	TGTGCCAGCAGCCGGGGCCCAGACAGGCTCCGCTCCTATAATTCACCCCTCCACTTT
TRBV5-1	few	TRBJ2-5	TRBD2	CASSLRRELGEETQYF	TGCGCCAGCAGCTTACGGCGGGAGTTAGGGGAAGAGACCCAGTACTTC
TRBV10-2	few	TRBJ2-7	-	CASSEVGIAYEQYF	TGCGCCAGCAGTGAGGTGGGGATAGCCTACGAGCAGTACTTC
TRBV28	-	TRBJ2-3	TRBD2	CASSHGLAGADTQYF	TGTGCCAGCAGTCACGGACTAGCGGGAGCAGATACGCAGTATTTT
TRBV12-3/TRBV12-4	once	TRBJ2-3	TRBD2	CASGLAVASGRTDTQYF	TGTGCCAGCGGTTTAGCCGTCGCTAGCGGGAGAACAGATACGCAGTATTTT
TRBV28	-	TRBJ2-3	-	CASSLSPGSSLTDTQYF	TGTGCCAGCAGTTTATCCCCAGGGTCTTCCCTCACAGATACGCAGTATTTT
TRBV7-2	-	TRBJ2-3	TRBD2	CASSLRGGRTRTDTQYF	TGTGCCAGCAGCTTACGTGGCGGGAGGACTCGCACAGATACGCAGTATTTT
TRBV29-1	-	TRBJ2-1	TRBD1	CSPLRDRSYNEQFF	TGCAGCCCCCTCCGGGACAGATCCTACAATGAGCAGTTCTTC